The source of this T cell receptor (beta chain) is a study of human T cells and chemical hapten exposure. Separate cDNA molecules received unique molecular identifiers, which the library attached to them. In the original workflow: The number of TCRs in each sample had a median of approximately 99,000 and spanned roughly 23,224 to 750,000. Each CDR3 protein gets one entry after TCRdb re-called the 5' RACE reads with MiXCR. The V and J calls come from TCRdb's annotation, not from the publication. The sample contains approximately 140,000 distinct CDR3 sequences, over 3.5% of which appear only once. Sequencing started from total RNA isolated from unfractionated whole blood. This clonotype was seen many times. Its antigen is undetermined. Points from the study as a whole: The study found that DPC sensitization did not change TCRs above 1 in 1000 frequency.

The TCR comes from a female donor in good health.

The CDR3 nucleotides read TGTGCCAGCAGCCAAGACGCAGGAATGGCCTATGGCTACACCTTC. Encoded protein: CASSQDAGMAYGYTF. The chain combines TRBV14 with TRBJ1-2; D is uncertain. The ends were cut back, 0 bases at V and 4 bases at J, with 12 bases in the middle. Germline values: CDR1 SGHDN, CDR2 FVKESK. The CDR3 runs to 15 residues.